This passage covers 27 T cell receptor beta chains from one sample sequenced in a study of vaccination effects on CD4 cells after COVID-19. These TCRs' antigens remain unknown. Before any sequencing was done, the ViraFEST assay used viral peptide pools to expand antigen-specific CD4+ T cells. Culture lasted under 13 days before CD4+ T cell isolation. The participants, recipients of two vaccine doses, got either BNT162b2 or mRNA-1273. The data were produced by immunoSEQ multiplex PCR, yet TCRdb's version contains in-frame clones alone and is incomplete. The sample holds about 64,000 clones, roughly three quarters seen once. Sequencing used CD4+ T cells from PBMCs cultured with HCoV-OC43 spike peptides, obtained after COVID-19 vaccination. Subset noted: HCoV-OC43 spike overlapping peptide pool stimulation. The receptor set was obtained from a human donor who received a COVID-19 vaccine.

The CDR3 reads CASSRGELAKNIQYF. CDR3 sequence (DNA): TGTGCCAGTAGTAGGGGAGAACTAGCCAAAAACATTCAGTACTTC. The chain recombines TRBV19 with TRBJ2-4; D is possibly TRBD2 (5 bases). Germline lookup yields CDR1 LNHDA and CDR2 SQIVND (reference sequence). Trimming removed 4 bases from V and 0 bases from J, with 10 bases in between. The CDR3 is made up of 15 amino acids.

The chain combines TRBV5-1 with TRBJ2-7; TRBD2 is a possible D gene (6 bases). Germline assignment: CDR1 SGHRS and CDR2 YFSETQ. V was clipped by 3 bases and J by 5 bases, with 15 bases between them. This CDR3 has 14 amino acids. CDR3 nucleotide sequence: TGCGCCAGCAGCTACGGACCGGGCGGGGACGAGCAGTACGTC. Its protein product is CASSYGPGGDEQYV.

The V call is TRBV7-3, the J call TRBJ2-6; 10 nucleotides line up with TRBD1. CDR1 SGHTA and CDR2 FQGTGA come from the germline V gene. J lost 2 bases, V lost 3 bases, and 4 bases had no gene match. The CDR3 is 17 amino acids. This CDR3 reads CASSLTGGNAGANVLTF. The CDR3 DNA follows: TGTGCCAGCAGCTTGACAGGGGGCAATGCTGGGGCCAACGTCCTGACTTTC.

V and J are TRBV14 and TRBJ2-2; 9 bases map to TRBD1. V was pared by 3 bases and J by 5 bases, with 10 bases of the junction left unmatched. The CDR3 spans 17 residues. Germline values: CDR1 SGHDN, CDR2 FVKESK. The CDR3 here is CASSHGLWTGVTGELFF. The DNA of the CDR3 is TGTGCCAGCAGCCACGGACTATGGACAGGGGTGACCGGGGAGCTGTTTTTT.

The CDR3 DNA is TGTGCCAGCAGTCAACAGGGGACTCTAGCCAAAAACATTCAGTACTTC. Translated, it gives CASSQQGTLAKNIQYF. The chain joins TRBV6-6 to TRBJ2-4; D perhaps matches TRBD1 (7 bases). The CDR3 runs to 16 residues. CDR1 is MNHNY, CDR2 SVGAGI, per germline (reference sequence). V was shortened by 5 bases and J by 0 bases, with 14 bases between the two germline ends.

This rearrangement joins TRBV28 to TRBJ1-2; D is undetermined. The CDR3 is 15 amino acids. Germline-derived CDR1 and CDR2 are MDHEN and SYDVKM. The V and J ends lost 5 bases and 0 bases respectively, with 13 bases between them. The CDR3 DNA reads TGTGCCAGCAGTCACGGCGGAACAGCTAACTATGGCTACACCTTC. It encodes CASSHGGTANYGYTF.

V gene TRBV12-3 or TRBV12-4 combines with J gene TRBJ1-1, with 8 positions matching TRBD1. The CDR3 spans 13 residues. With 6 bases clipped from V and 12 bases from J, the junction kept 12 bases outside the gene matches. CDR3 sequence: CASRVSGTGLPFF. The CDR3 DNA is TGTGCCAGCAGAGTTTCCGGGACAGGCTTGCCTTTCTTT.

This clone showed up just a few times. The rearrangement links TRBV7-3 to TRBJ2-2, with no clear D. Deletions cut 2 bases from V and 5 bases from J, with 9 bases between. CDR1 and CDR2 (germline): SGHTA, FQGTGA. CDR3 size: 14 residues. The CDR3 sequence is CASSLVYGTGELFF. CDR3 DNA sequence: TGTGCCAGCAGCTTAGTCTACGGAACCGGGGAGCTGTTTTTT.

In the case of this clone: Other DNA variants within this sample encode the same CDR3. The rearrangement joins TRBV18 to TRBJ1-2, with D perhaps matching TRBD1 (5 bases). Trimming took off 3 bases at V and 3 bases at J, with 5 bases between the two ends. The CDR3 totals 12 residues. The V gene's germline CDR1 is KGHSH and CDR2 LQKENI. The CDR3 loop reads CASSPGDYGYTF. The CDR3 nucleotides are TGTGCCAGCTCACCGGGGGACTATGGCTACACCTTC.

CDR3 region: CASSRSHPGNTIYF. The CDR3 DNA sequence: TGTGCCAGCAGTAGAAGCCATCCTGGAAACACCATATATTTT. V usage is TRBV6-5 and J usage is TRBJ1-3, with D uncertain. V was clipped by 5 bases and J by 2 bases, with 10 bases between them. Germline CDR1 reads MNHEY; CDR2 reads SVGAGI. The CDR3 consists of 14 residues.

The chain combines TRBV24-1 with TRBJ2-7; D may be TRBD1 or TRBD2 (6 bases each). V was shortened by 4 bases and J by 5 bases, with 20 bases between the two germline ends. Germline V CDR1 and CDR2: KGHDR, SFDVKD. The CDR3 has 16 amino acids. The CDR3 DNA is TGTGCCACCAGTGACCCTCACGGCCCGGAGGGGGACGAGCAGTACGTC. Its translation: CATSDPHGPEGDEQYV.

The chain couples TRBV24-1 to TRBJ2-2; D gene unclear. Germline V CDR1 and CDR2: KGHDR, SFDVKD. This CDR3 has 16 residues. Trimming removed 1 base from V and 0 bases from J, with 8 bases in between. CDR3 coding DNA: TGTGCCACCAGTGATTTTGAGAGATCGAACACCGGGGAGCTGTTTTTT. Translating it yields CATSDFERSNTGELFF.

V gene TRBV5-1 combines with J gene TRBJ2-1; D possibly corresponds to TRBD1 (7 bases). Per the germline V gene, CDR1 is SGHRS and CDR2 is YFSETQ. The CDR3 has 17 residues. The V end lost 4 bases, the J end lost 7 bases, and 24 bases lay between the germline ends. The chain's CDR3 is CASSIVAGLQGINEQFF. The CDR3 region has the DNA TGCGCCAGCAGCATCGTTGCGGGGCTACAGGGGATTAATGAGCAGTTCTTC.

In regard to this clone: One end of the junction varies from germline; a read error may be responsible. The chain carries TRBV5-1 and TRBJ2-2; TRBD2 is a possible D gene (5 bases). The CDR3 contains 14 residues. The germline V gene has CDR1 SGHRS and CDR2 YFSETQ. CDR3 nucleotide sequence: TGCGCCAGCAGCTTGGCCGGGAACGCCGGGGAGCTGTTTTTT. This translates into CASSLAGNAGELFF.

The genes are TRBV30 and TRBJ1-1; 10 nucleotides line up with TRBD1. The CDR3 spans 14 residues. CDR1 is GTSNPN, CDR2 SVGIG, per germline (reference sequence). J gave up 4 bases and V 5 bases, and 7 bases lay outside the gene matches. CDR3 amino acids: CAWGGDRGVTEAFF. CDR3 in DNA: TGTGCCTGGGGAGGGGACAGGGGAGTCACTGAAGCTTTCTTT.

This chain uses TRBV5-6 with TRBJ1-1; maybe TRBD1 (5 bases). There are 14 residues in the CDR3. V was cut by 2 bases and J by 1 base, with 9 bases left in between. The germline V gene has CDR1 SGHDT and CDR2 YYEEEE. The CDR3 DNA sequence: TGTGCCAGCAGCTTTGGGGGAGAGAACACTGAAGCTTTCTTT. Protein sequence: CASSFGGENTEAFF.

V usage is TRBV6-5 and J usage is TRBJ1-2; D is unclear. The V gene lost 2 bases and the J gene lost 0 bases, with 4 bases spanning the gap. CDR1 is MNHEY, CDR2 SVGAGI, per germline. The CDR3 spans 13 residues. CDR3 residues: CASSYSPNYGYTF. CDR3 nucleotide sequence: TGTGCCAGCAGTTACAGCCCTAACTATGGCTACACCTTC.

The rearrangement uses TRBV7-9 and TRBJ2-5, with 8 bases lining up with TRBD2. The V gene end was trimmed by 5 bases and the J gene end by 1 base; junction bases not matched to a gene: 6. This CDR3 is built from 15 residues. CDR1 and CDR2 from the germline V gene are SEHNR and FQNEAQ (reference sequence). Here the CDR3 DNA reads TGTGCCAGCAGCCGGGCGGGGGGCCCCCAAGAGACCCAGTACTTC. Its protein product is CASSRAGGPQETQYF.

V is TRBV7-2 and J is TRBJ1-1; D is unclear. The germline V and J ends were trimmed by 11 bases and 0 bases, with 16 bases remaining between them. Germline V lookup: CDR1 SGHTA, CDR2 FQGNSA. This CDR3 has 14 amino acids. This chain's CDR3 is CASKTYLVNTEAFF. CDR3 sequence (DNA): TGTGCCTCGAAAACATACCTAGTGAACACTGAAGCTTTCTTT.

The chain combines TRBV5-1 with TRBJ2-7; TRBD1 matches at 10 bases. V was pared by 0 bases and J by 4 bases, with 7 bases of the junction left unmatched. The CDR3 contains 16 residues. Germline CDR1 SGHRS, CDR2 YFSETQ. The CDR3 is CASSLDPGQGLYEQYV. The CDR3 DNA reads as TGCGCCAGCAGCTTGGACCCGGGACAGGGGTTGTACGAGCAGTACGTC.

This chain joins TRBV18 and TRBJ1-1; maybe TRBD1 (6 bases). Germline V lookup: CDR1 KGHSH, CDR2 LQKENI. The CDR3 totals 15 residues. The germline V and J ends were trimmed by 0 bases and 6 bases, with 14 bases remaining between them. For the CDR3, the DNA is TGTGCCAGCTCACCACCGGGCAGGGGATTGTCTGAAGCTTTCTTT. As protein: CASSPPGRGLSEAFF. The full variable domain, in which reference TRBV18 and TRBJ1-1 provide the parts outside the CDR3, is NAGVMQNPRHLVRRRGQEARLRCSPMKGHSHVYWYRQLPEEGLKFMVYLQKENIIDESGMPKERFSAEFPKEGPSILRIQQVVRGDSAAYFCASSPPGRGLSEAFFGQGTRLTVV.

The chain carries TRBV25-1 and TRBJ1-5, with TRBD1 matching 9 bases. With V trimmed by 1 base and J by 2 bases, 3 bases remained unmatched. The length of the CDR3 is 16 residues. The germline CDR1 and CDR2 sequences are MGHDK and SYGVNS. CDR3 sequence (DNA): TGTGCCAGCAGTGAATCGACAGGGGGGGGCAATCAGCCCCAGCATTTT. Protein: CASSESTGGGNQPQHF.

V is TRBV7-9 and J is TRBJ2-1; D tentatively fits TRBD1 or TRBD2 (6 bases each). Germline CDR1 SEHNR, CDR2 FQNEAQ (reference sequence). The CDR3 contains 16 residues. Trimming pared 5 bases from V and 0 bases from J, leaving 14 bases between. The CDR3 region is CASSIRGASSYNEQFF. The CDR3 nucleotides read TGTGCCAGCAGCATAAGGGGGGCGAGCTCCTACAATGAGCAGTTCTTC.

V usage is TRBV15 and J usage is TRBJ1-3; no firm D call. Germline values: CDR1 LNHNV, CDR2 YYDKDF (reference sequence). There are 14 residues in the CDR3. The V end lost 3 bases, the J end lost 1 base, and 7 bases lay between the germline ends. The CDR3 bases are TGTGCCACCAGCAGGGATGGTTCTGGAAACACCATATATTTT. Its protein is CATSRDGSGNTIYF.

The chain couples TRBV5-1 to TRBJ1-2, with 10 bases aligning to TRBD1. CDR1 and CDR2 (germline): SGHRS, YFSETQ. The CDR3 loop spans 15 amino acids. Trimming cost V 0 bases and J 3 bases; bases outside gene matches: 2. The CDR3 DNA is TGCGCCAGCAGCTTGGCGACAGGGGGCCACTATGGCTACACCTTC. Translated: CASSLATGGHYGYTF.

The rearrangement links TRBV18 to TRBJ1-5; D ambiguous. The V end was cut by 4 bases, the J end by 0 bases, with 1 base between. The germline gives CDR1 KGHSH, CDR2 LQKENI. This CDR3 comprises 12 residues. DNA of the CDR3: TGTGCCAGCTCACTTAGCAATCAGCCCCAGCATTTT. Residues: CASSLSNQPQHF.

The chain couples TRBV6-6 to TRBJ1-4; weak D call: TRBD1 (5 bases). The CDR3 is made up of 13 amino acids. The germline V gene has CDR1 MNHNY and CDR2 SVGAGI (reference sequence). V was cut by 5 bases and J by 3 bases, with 7 bases left in between. Here the CDR3 reads CASSLQANEKLFF. The CDR3 DNA is TGTGCCAGCAGTCTACAGGCTAATGAAAAACTGTTTTTT.